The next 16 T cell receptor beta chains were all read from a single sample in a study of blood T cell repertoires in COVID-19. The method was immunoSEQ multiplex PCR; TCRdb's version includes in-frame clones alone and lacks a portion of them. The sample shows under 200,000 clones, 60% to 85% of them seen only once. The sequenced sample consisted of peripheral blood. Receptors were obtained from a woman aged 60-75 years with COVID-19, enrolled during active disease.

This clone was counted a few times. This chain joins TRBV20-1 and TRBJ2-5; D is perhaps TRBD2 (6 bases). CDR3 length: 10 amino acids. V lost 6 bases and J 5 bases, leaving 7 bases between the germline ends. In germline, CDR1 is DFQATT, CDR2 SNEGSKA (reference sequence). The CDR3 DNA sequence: TGCAGTGCCCGGGGGGAGACCCAGTACTTC. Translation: CSARGETQYF.

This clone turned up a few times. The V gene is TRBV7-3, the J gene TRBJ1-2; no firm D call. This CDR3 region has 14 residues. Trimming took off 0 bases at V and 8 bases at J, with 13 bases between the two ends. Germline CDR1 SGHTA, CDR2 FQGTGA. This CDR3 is CASSLTPEGSGYTF. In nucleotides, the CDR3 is TGTGCCAGCAGCTTAACCCCAGAAGGGAGCGGCTACACCTTC.

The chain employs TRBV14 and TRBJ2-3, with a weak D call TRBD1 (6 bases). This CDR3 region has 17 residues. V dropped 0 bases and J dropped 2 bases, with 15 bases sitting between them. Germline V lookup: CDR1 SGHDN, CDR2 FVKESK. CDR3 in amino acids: CASSQEWGLAATDTQYF. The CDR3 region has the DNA TGTGCCAGCAGCCAAGAATGGGGGCTAGCCGCCACAGATACGCAGTATTTT.

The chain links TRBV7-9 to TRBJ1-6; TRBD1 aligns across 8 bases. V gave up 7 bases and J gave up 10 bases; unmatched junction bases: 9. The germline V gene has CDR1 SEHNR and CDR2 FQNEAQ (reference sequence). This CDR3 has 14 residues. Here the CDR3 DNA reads TGTGCCAGCACCCAACAGGGGGGACGCTCACCCCTCCACTTT. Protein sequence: CASTQQGGRSPLHF.

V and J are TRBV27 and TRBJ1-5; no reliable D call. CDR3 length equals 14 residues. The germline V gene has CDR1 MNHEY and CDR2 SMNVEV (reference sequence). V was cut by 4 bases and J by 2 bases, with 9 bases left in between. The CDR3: CASSYRSGNQPQHF. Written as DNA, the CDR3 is TGTGCCAGCAGTTACCGGAGTGGCAATCAGCCCCAGCATTTT.

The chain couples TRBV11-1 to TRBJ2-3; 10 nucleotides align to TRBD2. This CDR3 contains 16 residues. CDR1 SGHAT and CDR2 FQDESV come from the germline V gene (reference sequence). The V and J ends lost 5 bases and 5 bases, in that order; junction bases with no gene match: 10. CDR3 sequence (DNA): TGTGCCAGCAGCGGTCAAGCGGGAGGGCTGGTAGATACGCAGTATTTT. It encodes CASSGQAGGLVDTQYF.

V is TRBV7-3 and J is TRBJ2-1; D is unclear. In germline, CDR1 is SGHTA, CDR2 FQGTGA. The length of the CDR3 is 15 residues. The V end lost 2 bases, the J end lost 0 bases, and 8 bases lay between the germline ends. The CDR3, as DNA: TGTGCCAGCAGCTTAGCGGCGAGCTCCTACAATGAGCAGTTCTTC. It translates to CASSLAASSYNEQFF.

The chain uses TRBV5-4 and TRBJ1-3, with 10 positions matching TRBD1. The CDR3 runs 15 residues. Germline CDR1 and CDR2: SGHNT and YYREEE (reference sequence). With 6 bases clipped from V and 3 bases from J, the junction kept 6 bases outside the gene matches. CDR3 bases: TGTGCCAGCACCTATGGGACAGGGGTTGGAAACACCATATATTTT. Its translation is CASTYGTGVGNTIYF.

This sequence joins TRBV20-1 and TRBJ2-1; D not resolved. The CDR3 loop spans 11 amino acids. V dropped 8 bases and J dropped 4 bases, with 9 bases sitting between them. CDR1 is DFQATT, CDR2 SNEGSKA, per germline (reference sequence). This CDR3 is CSPETYNEQFF. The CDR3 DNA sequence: TGCAGTCCCGAAACATACAATGAGCAGTTCTTC.

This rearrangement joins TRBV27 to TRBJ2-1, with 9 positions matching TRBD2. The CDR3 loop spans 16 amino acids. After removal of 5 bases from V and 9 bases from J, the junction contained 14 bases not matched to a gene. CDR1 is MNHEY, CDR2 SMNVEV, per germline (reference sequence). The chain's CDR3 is CASSPRALAGEIEQFF. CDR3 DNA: TGTGCCAGCAGTCCAAGGGCTTTAGCGGGGGAGATTGAGCAGTTCTTC.

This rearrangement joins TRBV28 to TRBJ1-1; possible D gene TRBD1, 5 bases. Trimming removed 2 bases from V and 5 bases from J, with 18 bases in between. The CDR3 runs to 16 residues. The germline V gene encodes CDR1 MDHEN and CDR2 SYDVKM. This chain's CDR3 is CASSLIPQGGRTEAFF. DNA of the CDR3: TGTGCCAGCAGTTTAATCCCTCAGGGAGGGAGGACTGAAGCTTTCTTT.

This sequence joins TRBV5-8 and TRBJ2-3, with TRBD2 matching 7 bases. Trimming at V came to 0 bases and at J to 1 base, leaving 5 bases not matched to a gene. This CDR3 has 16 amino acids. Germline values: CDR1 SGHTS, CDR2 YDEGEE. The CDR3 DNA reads TGTGCCAGCAGCTTGGCTCGTCTAGCGGGCACAGATACGCAGTATTTT. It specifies CASSLARLAGTDTQYF. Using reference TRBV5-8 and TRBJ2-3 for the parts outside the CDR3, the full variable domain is EAGVTQSPTHLIKTRGQQATLRCSPISGHTSVYWYQQALGLGLQFLLWYDEGEERNRGNFPPRFSGRQFPNYSSELNVNALELEDSALYLCASSLARLAGTDTQYFGPGTRLTVL.

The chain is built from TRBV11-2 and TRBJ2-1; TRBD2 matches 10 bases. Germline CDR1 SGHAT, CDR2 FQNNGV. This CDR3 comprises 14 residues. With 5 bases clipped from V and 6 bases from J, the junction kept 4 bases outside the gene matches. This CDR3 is CASSVASGSNEQFF. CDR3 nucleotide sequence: TGTGCCAGCAGCGTAGCTAGCGGGAGCAATGAGCAGTTCTTC. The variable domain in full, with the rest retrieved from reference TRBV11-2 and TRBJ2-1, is EAGVAQSPRYKIIEKRQSVAFWCNPISGHATLYWYQQILGQGPKLLIQFQNNGVVDDSQLPKDRFSAERLKGVDSTLKIQPAKLEDSAVYLCASSVASGSNEQFFGPGTRLTVL.

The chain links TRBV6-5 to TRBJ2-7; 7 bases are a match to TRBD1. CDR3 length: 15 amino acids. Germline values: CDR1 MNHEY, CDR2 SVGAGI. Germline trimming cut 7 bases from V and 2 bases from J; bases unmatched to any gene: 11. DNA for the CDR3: TGTGCCAGCAAATTGACAGGGTCAACCACCTACGAGCAGTACTTC. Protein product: CASKLTGSTTYEQYF.

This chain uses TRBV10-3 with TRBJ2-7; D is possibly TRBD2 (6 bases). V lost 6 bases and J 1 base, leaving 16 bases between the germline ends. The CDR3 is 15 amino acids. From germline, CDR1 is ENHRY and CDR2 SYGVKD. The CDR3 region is CAISDIRDLSYEQYF. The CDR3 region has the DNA TGTGCCATCAGCGATATCCGGGACTTATCCTACGAGCAGTACTTC.

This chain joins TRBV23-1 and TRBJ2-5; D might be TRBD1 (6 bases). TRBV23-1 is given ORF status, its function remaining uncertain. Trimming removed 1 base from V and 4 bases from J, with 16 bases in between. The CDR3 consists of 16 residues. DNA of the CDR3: TGCGCCAGCAGTCAATGGGGCAGGGGACGGAGAGAGACCCAGTACTTC. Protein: CASSQWGRGRRETQYF.